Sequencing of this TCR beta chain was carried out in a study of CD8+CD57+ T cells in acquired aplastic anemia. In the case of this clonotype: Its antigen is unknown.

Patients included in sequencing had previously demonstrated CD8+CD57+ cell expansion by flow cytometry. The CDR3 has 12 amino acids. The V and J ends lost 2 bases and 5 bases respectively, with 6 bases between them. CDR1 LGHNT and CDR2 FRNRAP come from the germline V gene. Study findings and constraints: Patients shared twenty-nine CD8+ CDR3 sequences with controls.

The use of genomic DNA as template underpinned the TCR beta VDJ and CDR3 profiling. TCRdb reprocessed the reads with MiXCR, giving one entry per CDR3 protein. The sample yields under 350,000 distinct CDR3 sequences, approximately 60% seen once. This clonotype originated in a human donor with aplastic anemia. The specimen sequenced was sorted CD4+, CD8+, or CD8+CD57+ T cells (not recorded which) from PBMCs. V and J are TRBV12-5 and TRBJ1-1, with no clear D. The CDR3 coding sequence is TGTGCTAGTGGTTTGTGGCAGACTGAAGCTTTCTTT. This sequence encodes CASGLWQTEAFF.